The T cell receptor beta chain described here comes from a study of human CD4 T cells and Enterobacteriaceae (TCRdb year 2020). General conclusions and limits of the study: Ex vivo, broadly cross-reactive clonotypes appeared more expanded than specific ones, with about 55% of the 19 and about three fifths of the roughly 35 in the top 5%. Reactivity of ex vivo clonotypes was inferred only by matching nucleotide sequences to CFSE-low cultures from the same donors.

Memory CD4+ T cells were FACS-sorted on a FACSAria III to over 98% purity as all CD4+ cells other than CD45RA+CCR7+CD95- naive cells. Blood from healthy donors came from blood donation centers in Switzerland. Total CD4+ T cells and monocytes were enriched by positive selection with CD4 and CD14 magnetic microbeads. Before sorting, CD8+, CD14+, CD16+, CD56+, CD19+ and CD25-bright cells were excluded. To assess in vivo expansion of bacteria-reactive clonotypes, total memory CD4+ T cells from a couple of blood donors were sequenced directly ex vivo. Ficoll-Paque Plus was used to isolate peripheral blood mononuclear cells from donor blood. About this clone itself: No antigen is known for it. No much larger clonotype is one base removed from it; base qualities were not supplied.

The ex vivo total memory CD4+ samples were sequenced at deep level, which gave a detection sensitivity of one cell in 200,000. The QIAamp DNA Micro Kit was used to extract genomic DNA from cell pellets, and spectrophotometry was used to check the quantity and purity of the genomic DNA. The immunoSEQ multiplex PCR assay was used to amplify TCR Vbeta CDR3 regions. Sequencing of amplicons was performed on the Illumina HiSeq platform. The retrieved sequences were 87 nucleotides in length and included the CDR3 region. From the authors' description of their analysis: A clonotype was defined as a unique productive TCR Vbeta nucleotide sequence and was quantified by productive template frequency from ImmunoSEQ Analyzer V3.0. Expanded clonotypes were defined by a threshold at the top 5th percentile of each frequency-ranked repertoire. Repertoire overlap was computed as Chao-Jaccard with the R package fossil and visualized by nonmetric multidimensional scaling with the R package MASS. TCRdb re-hosts the immuneACCESS table, in-frame sequences only. Its copies lack some clones; in the studies checked, an unresolved V gene accounts for under half of them, and the cause for the rest is not known. Clonal size and the V and J genes are those of that table, whereas D and trimming came from the DNA. The sample has tens of thousands of clones on record, about 80% of them singletons. The ten largest clonotypes hold around 1.7% of the sample.

The clonotype originates from a human donor in good health. Sequenced material: memory CD4+ T cells from blood. In light of the paper, this sample's cell subset or site label describes: total memory CD4 T cells sorted directly ex vivo, unstimulated.

This receptor has the CDR3 CASTSRAGNQPQHF. At the DNA level, the sequence is TGTGCCAGCACCTCCCGGGCAGGGAATCAGCCCCAGCATTTT. The V and J genes are TRBV5-6 and TRBJ1-5; a tentative D call is TRBD1 (5 bases match). Trimming removed 6 bases from V and 4 bases from J, leaving 14 bases between the germline ends. Measured from the cysteine to the phenylalanine, the CDR3 is 14 residues long. Only the CDR3 region is kept as DNA, spanning 42 bases read in frame from base 1. The germline V gene provides CDR1 SGHDT and CDR2 YYEEEE.